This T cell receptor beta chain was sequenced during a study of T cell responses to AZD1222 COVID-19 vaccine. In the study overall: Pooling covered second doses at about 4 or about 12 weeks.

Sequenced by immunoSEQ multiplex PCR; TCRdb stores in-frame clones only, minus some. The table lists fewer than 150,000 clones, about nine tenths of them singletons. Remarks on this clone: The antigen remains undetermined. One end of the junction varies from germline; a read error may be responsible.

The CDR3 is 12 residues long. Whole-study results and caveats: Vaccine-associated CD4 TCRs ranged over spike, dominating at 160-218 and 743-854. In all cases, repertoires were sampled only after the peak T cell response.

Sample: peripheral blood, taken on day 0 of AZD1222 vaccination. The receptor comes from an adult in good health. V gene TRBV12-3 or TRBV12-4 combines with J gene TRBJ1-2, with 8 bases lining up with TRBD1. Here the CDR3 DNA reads TGTGCCAGCAGTTTACCAGGGGGCACCCAAGACTTC. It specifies CASSLPGGTQDF.